Described below is a single T cell receptor beta chain sequence and its context. This specimen comes from a study of blood T cell repertoires in COVID-19. Study overall: T cells, B-cell-depleted T cells, or PBMCs supplied cDNA or gDNA.

Measured with immunoSEQ multiplex PCR; TCRdb has only the in-frame clones, and not every one. The data show more than 200,000 clones, roughly 86% seen once. The specimen was PBMCs or T cells enriched from blood (not recorded which). The origin of this receptor is a woman between 45 and 60 years old who had recovered from COVID-19.

The CDR3 is CASSQGIRGKETQYF. The CDR3, as DNA: TGTGCCAGCAGCCAAGGAATTCGGGGTAAAGAGACCCAGTACTTC. The chain uses TRBV3-1 (or the pseudogene TRBV3-2) and TRBJ2-5, with D perhaps matching TRBD2 (5 bases). Germline V gene sequence: CDR1 LGHDT, CDR2 YNNKEL (reference sequence). The CDR3 sequence is 15 residues long. V lost 1 base, J lost 3 bases, and 12 bases lay in between.